The 19 T cell receptor beta chains given below trace back to one sample, sequenced in a study of cytomegalovirus exposure and HLA in healthy donors. The PCR had 60 Vbeta and 13 Jbeta primers. The assay was immunoSEQ multiplex PCR, and TCRdb's table has in-frame clones only and misses some. The sample lists some 150,000 clones, roughly 70% occurring once. Sequencing was done on a sample of PBMCs. All receptors derive from a young man in good health and CMV-seronegative.

The gene calls are TRBV5-1 and TRBJ2-3; a weak D match, TRBD2 (7 bases). Trimming stripped 4 bases from V and 6 bases from J, with 21 bases between. Germline V gene data show CDR1 as SGHRS and CDR2 as YFSETQ. CDR3 length: 16 amino acids. The CDR3 protein is CASSRITGGGGDTQYF. Here the CDR3 DNA reads TGCGCCAGCAGCCGTATTACCGGGGGAGGGGGGGATACGCAGTATTTT.

The V gene is TRBV28, the J gene TRBJ2-5; 12 positions agree with TRBD1. CDR3 size: 15 residues. Germline trimming cut 2 bases from V and 5 bases from J; bases unmatched to any gene: 3. Germline CDR1 is MDHEN and CDR2 is SYDVKM. The DNA for the CDR3 is TGTGCCAGCAGTTTAGGGACAGGGGGCAGGGAGACCCAGTACTTC. Translated: CASSLGTGGRETQYF.

The chain is built from TRBV21-1 and TRBJ2-7; TRBD2, the table's D call, lacks a check against the DNA. TRBV21-1 is listed as a pseudogene. The length of the CDR3 is 14 residues. For the CDR3, the DNA is TGTGCCAGCATGTATCGTCGTCCGGGGGGCGAGCAGTACTTC. Translated: CASMYRRPGGEQYF.

V gene TRBV29-1 combines with J gene TRBJ2-5; 8 bases fit TRBD1. CDR3 length: 14 amino acids. The trim removed 7 bases at V and 7 bases at J, leaving 14 bases unmatched. Germline-derived CDR1 and CDR2 are SQVTM and ANQGSEA. The CDR3 region is CSASGSGQGLTQYF. The DNA of the CDR3 is TGCAGCGCCTCTGGGTCCGGACAGGGACTGACCCAGTACTTC.

The J gene is TRBJ1-5, the V gene TRBV5-1; no firm D call. From germline, CDR1 is SGHRS and CDR2 YFSETQ. This CDR3 has 13 amino acids. Trimming left V 0 bases short and J 6 bases short, with 7 bases between. This chain's CDR3 is CASSLEPGQPQHF. CDR3 sequence (DNA): TGCGCCAGCAGCTTGGAACCAGGTCAGCCCCAGCATTTT.

V and J are TRBV11-2 and TRBJ2-3; D might be TRBD2 (5 bases). CDR1 and CDR2 (germline): SGHAT, FQNNGV. V was trimmed by 5 bases and J by 2 bases, leaving 14 bases between them. This CDR3 is 15 amino acids long. The CDR3 nucleotides read TGTGCCAGCAGCACCCTAGCTTTGGCCACAGATACGCAGTATTTT. It specifies CASSTLALATDTQYF.

The DNA for the CDR3 is TGTGCCGTGGGGAGAGGGGAGACTAGCAGTGACACCGGGGAGCTGTTTTTT. Residues: CAVGRGETSSDTGELFF. J is TRBJ2-2 and V is TRBV7-8; 7 nucleotides match TRBD2. The germline gives CDR1 SGHVS, CDR2 FQNEAQ. V lost 11 bases to trimming and J lost 3 bases; unmatched junction nucleotides: 18. The CDR3 runs 17 residues.

The chain links TRBV6-4 to TRBJ2-5, with TRBD1 as a possible D gene (6 bases). Trimming removed 7 bases at V and 5 bases at J, with 17 bases between. Germline values: CDR1 MRHNA, CDR2 SNTAGT. The CDR3 is 14 residues long. The CDR3 here is CASKRTVSSETQYF. In DNA, the CDR3 is TGTGCCAGCAAGCGGACAGTATCGTCGGAGACCCAGTACTTC.

Written as DNA, the CDR3 is TGTGCCAGCAGTTTCCGGGACAACTACGAGCAGTACTTC. Its protein product is CASSFRDNYEQYF. The rearrangement uses TRBV6-5 and TRBJ2-7; a possible D gene is TRBD1 (6 bases). There are 13 residues in the CDR3. Deletions cut 4 bases from V and 3 bases from J, with 10 bases between. Germline CDR1 and CDR2: MNHEY and SVGAGI.

A few counts support this clone. This chain uses TRBV18 with TRBJ1-6; TRBD1 matches at 8 bases. V gave up 3 bases and J gave up 6 bases; unmatched junction bases: 7. This CDR3 is 16 amino acids long. Germline V gene lookup returns CDR1 KGHSH and CDR2 LQKENI. The CDR3: CASSPFGQGGNSPLHF. The CDR3 coding sequence is TGTGCCAGCTCACCTTTCGGACAGGGAGGTAATTCACCCCTCCACTTT.

This sequence joins TRBV2 and TRBJ2-7; 7 nucleotides agree with TRBD2. The length of the CDR3 is 13 residues. Looked up from germline, CDR1 is SNHLY and CDR2 is FYNNEI. Trimming at V came to 11 bases and at J to 10 bases, leaving 17 bases not matched to a gene. The CDR3 DNA sequence: TGTGCCTGTCTTCAGGGAGGGGTCTTTGACCAGTACTTC. As protein: CACLQGGVFDQYF. The full variable domain, in which reference TRBV2 and TRBJ2-7 provide the parts outside the CDR3, is EPEVTQTPSHQVTQMGQEVILRCVPISNHLYFYWYRQILGQKVEFLVSFYNNEISEKSEIFDDQFSVERPDGSNFTLKIRSTKLEDSAMYFCACLQGGVFDQYFGPGTRLTVT.

This clone showed up just a few times. This chain uses TRBV7-8 with TRBJ2-1, with 14 positions matching TRBD2. The germline gives CDR1 SGHVS, CDR2 FQNEAQ. V dropped 1 base and J dropped 2; count of bases not matched to a gene: 4. The CDR3 covers 18 residues. In nucleotides, the CDR3 is TGTGCCAGCAGCTTAGATGGGACTAGCGGGGGACCCTACAATGAGCAGTTCTTC. It translates to CASSLDGTSGGPYNEQFF.

The rearrangement joins TRBV6-5 to TRBJ1-1, with 7 bases that match TRBD1. Germline lookup yields CDR1 MNHEY and CDR2 SVGAGI. The CDR3 has 16 residues. Trimming at V came to 4 bases and at J to 5 bases, leaving 13 bases not matched to a gene. CDR3 sequence reads: CASSSAYRGTRTEAFF. The CDR3, as DNA: TGTGCCAGCAGTTCCGCGTACAGGGGCACGAGGACTGAAGCTTTCTTT.

This clone showed up just once. The chain is built from TRBV29-1 and TRBJ1-2, with TRBD1 matching over 9 bases. Germline-derived CDR1 and CDR2 are SQVTM and ANQGSEA. The trim removed 3 bases at V and 9 bases at J, leaving 11 bases unmatched. The CDR3 is 14 residues long. CDR3 residues: CSVDSGQGFFSYTF. DNA of the CDR3: TGCAGCGTTGATTCGGGACAGGGTTTTTTCAGCTACACCTTC.

Points on this clone: The germline gene is not matched at one end of the junction; a read error may be the cause. Other DNA sequences of this sample code for an identical CDR3. V and J are TRBV5-1 and TRBJ1-4; D not certain. CDR1 is SGHRS and CDR2 is YFSETQ in the germline V gene. This CDR3 comprises 14 residues. CDR3: CASSYLNNNEKLFF. The CDR3, as DNA: TGCGCTAGCAGCTACCTGAACAATAATGAAAAACTGTTTTTT.

The chain employs TRBV28 and TRBJ2-6; D uncertain. CDR3 length: 16 amino acids. Germline V gene sequence: CDR1 MDHEN, CDR2 SYDVKM. V dropped 5 bases and J dropped 2 bases, with 13 bases sitting between them. This CDR3 reads CASSPLSRAGANVLTF. CDR3 sequence (DNA): TGTGCCAGCAGTCCCCTATCCCGGGCTGGGGCCAACGTCCTGACTTTC.

The chain links TRBV18 to TRBJ2-3, with 12 bases aligning to TRBD2. Per the germline V gene, CDR1 is KGHSH and CDR2 is LQKENI. The CDR3 is 14 amino acids. Germline trimming cut 6 bases from V and 8 bases from J; bases unmatched to any gene: 6. CDR3 protein: CASSPRTSGATQYF. The CDR3 DNA reads as TGTGCCAGCTCCCCCAGGACTAGCGGGGCTACGCAGTATTTT.

The genes are TRBV5-4 and TRBJ1-2; possible D gene TRBD1, 6 bases. CDR3 length: 14 amino acids. The ends were cut back, 4 bases at V and 5 bases at J, with 15 bases in the middle. In germline, CDR1 is SGHNT, CDR2 YYREEE (reference sequence). The CDR3 DNA sequence: TGTGCCAGCAGCCCCCGCCCAACAGGGTATGGCTACACCTTC. Translation: CASSPRPTGYGYTF.

The chain has TRBV2 and TRBJ2-3; possibly TRBD2 for D (7 bases). V shed 6 bases and J shed 5 bases, with 12 bases lying between them. Germline V gives CDR1 SNHLY, CDR2 FYNNEI. This CDR3 region has 13 residues. Here the CDR3 DNA reads TGTGCCAGCAGGGGGGGGGCCGTAGATACGCAGTATTTT. This encodes CASRGGAVDTQYF.